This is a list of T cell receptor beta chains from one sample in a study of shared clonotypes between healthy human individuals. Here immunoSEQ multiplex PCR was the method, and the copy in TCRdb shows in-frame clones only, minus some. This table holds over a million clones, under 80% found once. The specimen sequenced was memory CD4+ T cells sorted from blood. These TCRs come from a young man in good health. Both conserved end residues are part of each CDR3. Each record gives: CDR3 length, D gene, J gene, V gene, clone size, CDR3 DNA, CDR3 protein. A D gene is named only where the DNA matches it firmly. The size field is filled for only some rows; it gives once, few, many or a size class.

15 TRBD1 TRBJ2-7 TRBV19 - TGTGCCAGTAGTATTTTGGGACAGGGGGTCTACGAGCAGTACTTC CASSILGQGVYEQYF
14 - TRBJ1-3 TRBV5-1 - TGCGCCAGCAGCTTGGCAGGCGGGGATCACACCATATATTTT CASSLAGGDHTIYF
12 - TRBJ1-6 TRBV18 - TGTGCCAGCCGATTCACAGATTCACCCCTCCACTTT CASRFTDSPLHF
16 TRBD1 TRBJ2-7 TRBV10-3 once TGTGCCATCAGTGACGGGACAGGGGCGATGGGCTACGAGCAGTACTTC CAISDGTGAMGYEQYF
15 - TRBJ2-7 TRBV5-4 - TGTGCCAGCAGCGAAGAACCACTAACTAGCTCCGAGCAGTACTTC CASSEEPLTSSEQYF
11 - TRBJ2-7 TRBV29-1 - TGCAGCGTTCTGGACAACTACGAGCAGTACTTC CSVLDNYEQYF
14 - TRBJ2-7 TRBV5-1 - TGCGCCAGCAGCTTGGAGGGCGGGGTAGGCGAGCAGTACTTC CASSLEGGVGEQYF
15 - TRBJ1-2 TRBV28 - TGTGCCAGCAGTTTCGATATGGGGGGTAACTATGGCTACACCTTC CASSFDMGGNYGYTF
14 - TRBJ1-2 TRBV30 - TGTGCCTGGAGTGTACAGAGGGTTCTATATGGCTACACCTTC CAWSVQRVLYGYTF
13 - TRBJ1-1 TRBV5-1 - TGCGCCAGCAGCATCGGTCAGGGGTCTGAAGCTTTCTTT CASSIGQGSEAFF
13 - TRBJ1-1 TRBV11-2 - TGTGCCAGCAGCTTAGAACGTCAGACTGAAGCTTTCTTT CASSLERQTEAFF
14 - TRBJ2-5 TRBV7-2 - TGTGCCAGCAGCTTAGACACAGGCCTCGGGGCCCAGTACTTC CASSLDTGLGAQYF
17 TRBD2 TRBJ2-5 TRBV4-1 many TGCGCCAGCAGCCCGATTAAACGGACTAGCGGAGAAGAGACCCAGTACTTC CASSPIKRTSGEETQYF
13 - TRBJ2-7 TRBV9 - TGTGCCAGCAGCGTCGGCGGTTCCTACGAGCAGTACTTC CASSVGGSYEQYF